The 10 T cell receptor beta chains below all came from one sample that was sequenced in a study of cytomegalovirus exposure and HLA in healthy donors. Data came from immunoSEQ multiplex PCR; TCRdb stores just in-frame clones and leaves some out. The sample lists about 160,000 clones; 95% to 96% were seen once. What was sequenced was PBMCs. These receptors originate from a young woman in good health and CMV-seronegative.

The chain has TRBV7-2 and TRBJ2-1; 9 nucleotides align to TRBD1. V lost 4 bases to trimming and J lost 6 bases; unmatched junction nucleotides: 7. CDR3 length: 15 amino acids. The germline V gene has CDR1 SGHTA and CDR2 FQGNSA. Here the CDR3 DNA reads TGTGCCAGCAGCTCTAGCGGACAGGGGTTCAATGAGCAGTTCTTC. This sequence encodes CASSSSGQGFNEQFF.

The CDR3 sequence is CASSADTAGANVLTF. The CDR3 DNA sequence: TGTGCCAGCAGCGCGGACACCGCCGGGGCCAACGTCCTGACTTTC. The chain joins TRBV6-5 to TRBJ2-6; D is possibly TRBD1 (5 bases). V was cut by 6 bases and J by 4 bases, with 13 bases left in between. Looked up from germline, CDR1 is MNHEY and CDR2 is SVGAGI. The length of the CDR3 is 15 residues.

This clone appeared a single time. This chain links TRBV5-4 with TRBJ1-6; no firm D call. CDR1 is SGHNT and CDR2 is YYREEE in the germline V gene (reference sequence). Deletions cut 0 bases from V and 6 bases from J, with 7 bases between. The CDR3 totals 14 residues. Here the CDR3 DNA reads TGTGCCAGCAGCTTGGGGGCAGGTAATTCACCCCTCCACTTT. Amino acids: CASSLGAGNSPLHF.

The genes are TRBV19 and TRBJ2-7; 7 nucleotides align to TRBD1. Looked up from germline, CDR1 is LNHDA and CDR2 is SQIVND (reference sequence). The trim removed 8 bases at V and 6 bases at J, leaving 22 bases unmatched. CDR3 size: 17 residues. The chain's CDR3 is CASGRDSSSMIGSEQYF. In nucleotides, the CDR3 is TGTGCCAGTGGACGGGACAGCTCGAGTATGATAGGTTCCGAGCAGTACTTC.

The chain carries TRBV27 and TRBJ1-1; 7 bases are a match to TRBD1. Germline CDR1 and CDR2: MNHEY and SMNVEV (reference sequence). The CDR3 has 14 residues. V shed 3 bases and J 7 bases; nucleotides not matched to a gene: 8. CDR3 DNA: TGTGCCAGCAGTTTCTCCGACAGGGCCGGTGAAGCTTTCTTT. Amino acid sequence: CASSFSDRAGEAFF.

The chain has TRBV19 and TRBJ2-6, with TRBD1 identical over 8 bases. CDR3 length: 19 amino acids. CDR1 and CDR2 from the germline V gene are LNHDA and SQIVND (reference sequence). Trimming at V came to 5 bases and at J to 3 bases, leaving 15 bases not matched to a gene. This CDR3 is CASSLLLVGRGLGANVLTF. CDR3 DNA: TGTGCCAGTAGTCTTCTTTTGGTGGGCAGGGGGCTTGGGGCCAACGTCCTGACTTTC.

The CDR3 region has the DNA TGTGCCACCAGCAGAGAGGGGGGTCAGCCCCAGCATTTT. Its translation: CATSREGGQPQHF. The gene calls are TRBV15 and TRBJ1-5; TRBD1 might be the D (5 bases). The germline V gene encodes CDR1 LNHNV and CDR2 YYDKDF (reference sequence). The CDR3 consists of 13 residues. Trimming pared 0 bases from V and 6 bases from J, leaving 6 bases between.

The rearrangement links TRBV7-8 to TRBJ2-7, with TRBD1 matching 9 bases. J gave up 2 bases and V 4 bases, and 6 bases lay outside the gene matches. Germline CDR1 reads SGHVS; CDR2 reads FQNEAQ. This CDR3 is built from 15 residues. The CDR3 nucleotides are TGTGCCAGCAGCTCCGGGACAGGGATTCCCTACGAGCAGTACTTC. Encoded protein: CASSSGTGIPYEQYF.

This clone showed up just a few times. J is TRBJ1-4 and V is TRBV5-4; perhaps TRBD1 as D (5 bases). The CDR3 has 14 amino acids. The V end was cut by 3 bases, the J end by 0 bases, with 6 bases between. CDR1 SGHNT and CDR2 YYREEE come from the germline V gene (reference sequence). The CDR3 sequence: CASSSGATNEKLFF. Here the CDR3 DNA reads TGTGCCAGCAGCTCGGGGGCAACTAATGAAAAACTGTTTTTT.

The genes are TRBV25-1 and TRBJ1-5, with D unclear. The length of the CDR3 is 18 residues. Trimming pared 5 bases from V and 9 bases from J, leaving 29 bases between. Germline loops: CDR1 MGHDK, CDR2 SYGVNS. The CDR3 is CASSLQAFSAASLGPQHF. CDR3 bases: TGTGCCAGCAGTCTGCAAGCGTTTAGTGCGGCTTCATTGGGGCCCCAGCATTTT.